The rows below give T cell receptor beta chains drawn from one sample of a study of patients and donors after allogeneic stem cell transplantation. TCRdb re-called the RT-PCR reads with MiXCR, one entry per CDR3 protein. The sample contains around 150,000 distinct CDR3 sequences, approximately 28% of which appear only once. What was sequenced was blood, either unsorted or a sorted T cell fraction (not recorded which). Receptor source: a human donor who was either an allogeneic HSCT recipient or a stem cell or donor lymphocyte infusion donor (not recorded which). It is not recorded whose cells these are; they may come from a transplant donor. The CDR3 runs from the conserved cysteine through the conserved F or W. Fields, in order: clone size, J gene, D gene, CDR3 length, V gene, CDR3 protein, CDR3 DNA. D genes are given only for firm matches. For some rows the clone size is stated as once, few or many, or as a class when expanded; others skip it.

>few|TRBJ2-2|NA|13|TRBV29-1
CSVAPANTGELFF
TGCAGCGTCGCCCCGGCGAACACCGGGGAGCTGTTTTTT
>few|TRBJ1-2|NA|11|TRBV29-1
CSVYRVNGYTF
TGCAGCGTTTACAGGGTGAATGGCTACACCTTC
>NA|TRBJ2-1|NA|13|TRBV3-1
CASSPTGLNEQFF
TGTGCCAGCAGCCCAACAGGGCTCAATGAGCAGTTCTTC
>few|TRBJ2-7|TRBD2|13|TRBV20-1
CSAYGTSGYEQYF
TGCAGTGCTTACGGGACTAGCGGCTACGAGCAGTACTTC
>NA|TRBJ2-2|NA|15|TRBV3-1
CASSGTTTNTGELFF
TGTGCCAGCAGCGGTACGACCACGAACACCGGGGAGCTGTTTTTT
>NA|TRBJ2-5|TRBD1|13|TRBV7-7
CASSPTGAETQYF
TGTGCTAGCAGCCCGACAGGGGCAGAGACCCAGTACTTC
>few|TRBJ1-5|NA|14|TRBV27
CASSWGASNQPQHF
TGTGCCAGCTCCTGGGGGGCTAGCAATCAGCCCCAGCATTTT
>few|TRBJ1-3|NA|13|TRBV7-2
CASSLNGGNTIYF
TGTGCCAGCAGCTTAAACGGGGGAAACACCATATATTTT
>few|TRBJ1-5|TRBD1|16|TRBV18
CASSITGVGLAQPQHF
TGTGCCAGCTCAATAACAGGGGTTGGACTCGCTCAGCCCCAGCATTTT
>NA|TRBJ2-3|TRBD1|18|TRBV5-1
CASSLADRARLISDTQYF
TGCGCCAGCAGCTTGGCCGACAGGGCCCGATTAATCTCAGATACGCAGTATTTT
>few|TRBJ2-1|TRBD1|18|TRBV24-1
CATSDLRWDRDGNNEQFF
TGTGCCACCAGTGATCTTAGATGGGACAGGGACGGTAACAATGAGCAGTTCTTC
>NA|TRBJ1-4|NA|16|TRBV4-3
CASSQEVSPRVGKLFF
TGCGCCAGCAGCCAAGAGGTGTCACCTCGAGTGGGAAAACTGTTTTTT
>NA|TRBJ2-3|TRBD1|15|TRBV6-6
CASSYGTGPTDTQYF
TGTGCCAGCAGTTACGGGACAGGGCCCACAGATACGCAGTATTTT
>NA|TRBJ2-1|TRBD2|20|TRBV7-3
CASSLNVIAGGPYLYNEQFF
TGTGCCAGCAGCTTAAATGTCATAGCGGGAGGGCCTTACCTGTACAATGAGCAGTTCTTC
>few|TRBJ2-1|NA|14|TRBV20-1
CSARDLAYNNEQFF
TGCAGTGCTAGAGATCTGGCCTATAACAATGAGCAGTTCTTC
>NA|TRBJ2-1|NA|12|TRBV5-1
CASKVQTNEQFF
TGCGCCAGCAAGGTTCAAACCAATGAGCAGTTCTTC
>NA|TRBJ2-3|TRBD2|15|TRBV24-1
CATSDFSGRADTQYF
TGTGCCACCAGTGATTTTAGCGGGAGGGCAGATACGCAGTATTTT
>few|TRBJ2-1|NA|13|TRBV11-3
CASSLSQSNEQFF
TGTGCCAGCAGCTTATCGCAGAGCAATGAGCAGTTCTTC
>few|TRBJ2-7|NA|12|TRBV20-1
CSAERGPYEQYF
TGCAGTGCTGAAAGGGGACCCTACGAGCAGTACTTC
>NA|TRBJ1-6|NA|13|TRBV12-3/TRBV12-4
CASSSNRDSPLHF
TGTGCCAGCAGTTCGAACAGGGATTCACCCCTCCACTTT
>NA|TRBJ2-1|NA|17|TRBV7-8
CASSPQGGGRLYNEQFF
TGTGCCAGCAGCCCGCAAGGGGGCGGGAGGCTCTACAATGAGCAGTTCTTC
>NA|TRBJ1-2|NA|12|TRBV30
CAWSVLGGGYTF
TGTGCCTGGAGTGTACTGGGGGGTGGCTACACCTTC
>few|TRBJ2-3|NA|12|TRBV5-1
CASSKDRDTQYF
TGCGCCAGCAGCAAGGACCGAGATACGCAGTATTTT
>many|TRBJ1-3|NA|15|TRBV9
CASSVRPGGGNTIYF
TGTGCCAGCAGCGTACGGCCAGGCGGTGGAAACACCATATATTTT
>few|TRBJ1-4|NA|10|TRBV30
CACWNGKLFF
TGTGCCTGTTGGAATGGAAAACTGTTTTTT
>NA|TRBJ1-2|NA|13|TRBV12-3/TRBV12-4
CASSPPEGFGYTF
TGTGCCAGCAGCCCTCCCGAGGGGTTTGGCTACACCTTC
>NA|TRBJ2-1|NA|14|TRBV29-1
CSVGSWHGGNEQFF
TGCAGCGTTGGTAGCTGGCATGGGGGCAATGAGCAGTTCTTC
>once|TRBJ2-1|TRBD2|16|TRBV28
CASSLSWREWRNEQFF
TGTGCCAGCAGTTTATCCTGGCGGGAGTGGCGCAATGAGCAGTTCTTC
>NA|TRBJ2-2|NA|15|TRBV7-3
CASSPASMNTGELFF
TGTGCCAGCAGCCCCGCGAGTATGAACACCGGGGAGCTGTTTTTT
>NA|TRBJ2-7|TRBD2|17|TRBV5-1
CASSLGSGRSSSYEQYF
TGCGCCAGCAGCTTGGGTAGCGGGAGGTCAAGCTCCTACGAGCAGTACTTC
>few|TRBJ2-2|NA|17|TRBV24-1
CATSDLPETGNTGELFF
TGTGCCACCAGTGACCTCCCCGAGACAGGGAACACCGGGGAGCTGTTTTTT
>NA|TRBJ1-2|NA|14|TRBV7-3
CASSLVGGSYGYTF
TGTGCCAGCAGCTTAGTGGGAGGGTCCTATGGCTACACCTTC
>NA|TRBJ2-7|NA|15|TRBV6-5
CASSYSTGSSYEQYF
TGTGCCAGCAGTTACTCGACCGGGAGCTCCTACGAGCAGTACTTC
>few|TRBJ1-6|NA|16|TRBV20-1
CSARGGGRSYNSPLHF
TGCAGTGCTAGGGGCGGGGGCCGCTCCTATAATTCACCCCTCCACTTT
>NA|TRBJ2-7|NA|14|TRBV6-2/TRBV6-3
CAIKSHDSKGEQYF
TGTGCCATCAAGTCACACGATTCAAAGGGCGAGCAGTACTTC
>NA|TRBJ1-4|NA|12|TRBV20-1
CSARVRRVGLFF
TGCAGTGCTAGGGTCCGAAGAGTGGGACTGTTTTTT
>NA|TRBJ1-2|NA|14|TRBV9
CASSGPGSAYGYTF
TGTGCCAGCAGCGGACCAGGGTCCGCCTATGGCTACACCTTC
>few|TRBJ2-7|TRBD1|14|TRBV10-1
CASSESDRGHEQYF
TGCGCCAGCAGTGAGTCGGACAGGGGCCACGAGCAGTACTTC
>NA|TRBJ2-3|NA|12|TRBV20-1
CSARGLTDTQYF
TGCAGTGCTAGGGGCCTCACAGATACGCAGTATTTT
>NA|TRBJ2-3|NA|12|TRBV4-3
CASSHKWDTQYF
TGCGCCAGCAGCCACAAGTGGGATACGCAGTATTTT
>NA|TRBJ2-3|NA|11|TRBV20-1
CSASWGDTQYF
TGCAGTGCTAGTTGGGGGGATACGCAGTATTTT
>NA|TRBJ2-7|NA|13|TRBV15
CATSRDWDYEQYF
TGTGCCACCAGCAGAGATTGGGACTACGAGCAGTACTTC